This TCR beta chain stems from a study of OX40 agonist ivuxolimab in advanced cancers. Background for the entire study: Ivuxolimab was a fully human IgG2 agonistic monoclonal antibody targeting the costimulatory receptor OX40 (CD134). A male proportion of roughly 80% and a mean age of roughly 58 years, ranging from 23 to 79, were recorded for the dose-escalation cohort. Peripheral TCRbeta sequencing aimed to test whether ivuxolimab altered TCR sequence diversity and caused clonal T-cell expansion. Of the approximately 50 dose-escalation patients, hepatocellular carcinoma was present in roughly 19, melanoma in approximately 15, renal cell carcinoma in 9 and head and neck cancer in 9. Patients were allowed to have had prior anti-PD-1, anti-PD-L1 or anti-CTLA-4 therapy, and approximately 40% of the dose-escalation patients had previously received checkpoint inhibitors. Partial responses occurred in three dose-escalation patients: two with cutaneous melanoma and one with hepatocellular carcinoma. The paper covers the monotherapy dose-escalation part of the phase I ivuxolimab trial, which included N ≈ 52 patients. Intravenous ivuxolimab was administered to patients every 2 weeks at six dose levels: 0.01, 0.1, 0.3, 1.5, 3 and 10 mg/kg.

Study-level results and caveats: The antigen specificity of the peripheral T cells that underwent clonal expansion was not determined. After ivuxolimab, more expanded clones were found on average in CD8+ T cells than in CD4+ T cells. Low levels of normalized T-cell clonal expansion were also seen in some nonresponding patients. At doses of 0.1 to 3.0 mg/kg, clonal expansion of both CD4+ and CD8+ T cells in blood was seen between baseline and week 6. In partial responders in the 0.1-3.0 mg/kg groups, normalized peripheral clonal expansion was found to be among the lowest, especially among CD8+ T cells.

The trial excluded patients who had a history of autoimmune disease or who were on systemic immunosuppression. Peripheral blood for TCR sequencing was collected from all dose cohorts at baseline, on cycle 4 day 1, and on cycle 7 day 1. Samples were obtained from an open-label, multicenter, first-in-human phase I dose-escalation trial of ivuxolimab. Adults with locally advanced or metastatic melanoma, renal cell, hepatocellular, or head and neck squamous cell carcinoma were enrolled in the trial. CD4+ and CD8+ T cells were sorted separately from peripheral blood before TCR sequencing. This clone was picked up one time. It has no known antigen specificity. No clone much larger than this one lies a single base away; base qualities are absent. Genomic DNA was isolated from the sorted cells so that the TCRbeta CDR3 region could be sequenced. The immunoSEQ Assay was used for sequencing of TCRbeta CDR3 regions. TCRdb took this table from immuneACCESS and kept in-frame rearrangements with V and J called. Such tables lack part of the clones; where checked against another copy, unresolved V genes explain under half of the gap, and the rest is unexplained. Present in this sample are more than 45,000 clones, more than 70% of which were seen just once. 5.5% to 8% of the sample is in the top ten clones.

CDR3 length: 18 amino acids, cysteine to phenylalanine. Only the CDR3 DNA stays, 54 bases, in frame from base 1. Taken from the germline V gene, the CDR1 and CDR2 loops are KGHSH and LQKENI. Trimming costs V 2 bases and J 2 bases, and their ends lie 21 bases apart. Here the sequenced sample was CD4+ or CD8+ T cells sorted from blood, taken in a trial of the OX40 agonist ivuxolimab. The chain employs TRBV18 and TRBJ1-1; a weak D assignment points to TRBD1 (6 bases agree). This sequence originates from an adult with an advanced solid tumor such as melanoma, head and neck, liver or kidney cancer. In nucleotide form, the sequence is TGTGCCAGCTCACCAGACCTTAAGCCGACAGGCAAAAACACTGAAGCTTTCTTT. Translation gives CASSPDLKPTGKNTEAFF.